One sample yielded the 12 T cell receptor beta chains listed below, sequenced in a study of blood T cells in healthy people across ages. Then a second PCR, running about 7 to 11 cycles, was carried out with a sample-barcoded 5' primer and a J-beta primer mix. TCRdb called the 5' RACE reads again in MiXCR, with one record for every CDR3 protein. Of 790,000 or so distinct CDR3 sequences in the sample, 56% are singletons; the top ten hold roughly 26%. The material sequenced was blood. These receptors originate from a man aged 40-49 years in good health.

This chain uses TRBV9 with TRBJ2-4; D remains unclear. Germline lookup yields CDR1 SGDLS and CDR2 YYNGEE. This CDR3 is 15 amino acids long. The V gene lost 0 bases and the J gene lost 2 bases, with 9 bases spanning the gap. CDR3 coding DNA: TGTGCCAGCAGCGTAGATGGCAGCCCCAAAAACATTCAGTACTTC. Residues: CASSVDGSPKNIQYF.

This clonotype appeared once. At one boundary the junction diverges from the germline segment, which might be a read error. This chain joins TRBV5-1 and TRBJ2-2; no clear D. This CDR3 contains 14 residues. From germline, CDR1 is SGHRS and CDR2 YFSETQ. The CDR3 nucleotides are TGCGCCAGCAGCTCCGGCGACACCACCAGGGAGCTGTTTTTT. Its translation is CASSSGDTTRELFF.

This clonotype was detected once. The rearrangement joins TRBV14 to TRBJ2-7, with 7 bases aligning to TRBD2. The CDR3 runs 16 residues. Germline trimming cut 4 bases from V and 6 bases from J; bases unmatched to any gene: 15. From germline, CDR1 is SGHDN and CDR2 FVKESK. In nucleotides, the CDR3 is TGTGCCAGCAGCCCACTCAGCGGGGAGGGCGGTGGCGAGCAGTACTTC. This gives the protein CASSPLSGEGGGEQYF.

This clonotype has just a few counts. The rearrangement joins TRBV6-6 to TRBJ2-1; 9 bases line up with TRBD1. This CDR3 has 17 residues. CDR1 is MNHNY and CDR2 is SVGAGI in the germline V gene (reference sequence). V lost 2 bases and J lost 0; bases outside the gene matches: 5. The CDR3 spells CASSYGTGTNSYNEQFF. The CDR3 DNA sequence: TGTGCCAGCAGTTACGGGACAGGGACCAACTCCTACAATGAGCAGTTCTTC.

Comment on this clonotype: At one end the junction does not follow the germline gene, possibly because of a read error. The chain links TRBV6-5 to TRBJ1-1; 8 nucleotides agree with TRBD1. CDR1 is MNHEY and CDR2 is SVGAGI in the germline V gene. The CDR3 covers 16 residues. The CDR3 bases are TGTGCCGGCAGTTACGGGACCGGGACAGGAGACACTGAAGCTTTCTTT. Translating it yields CAGSYGTGTGDTEAFF.

The rearrangement joins TRBV10-3 to TRBJ2-5; perhaps D is TRBD1 or TRBD2 (5 bases each). From germline, CDR1 is ENHRY and CDR2 SYGVKD. This CDR3 comprises 12 residues. Trimming took off 8 bases at V and 1 base at J, with 8 bases between the two ends. The CDR3: CAIGDRQETQYF. DNA of the CDR3: TGTGCCATCGGGGACCGCCAAGAGACCCAGTACTTC.

This chain connects TRBV2 to TRBJ2-2; D perhaps matches TRBD2 (6 bases). The CDR3 totals 18 residues. The V gene lost 3 bases and the J gene lost 0 bases, with 17 bases spanning the gap. Germline V CDR1 and CDR2: SNHLY, FYNNEI. The CDR3 DNA sequence: TGTGCCAGCAGTGATACGAGCGGAGGGACTGCGAACACCGGGGAGCTGTTTTTT. Translation gives CASSDTSGGTANTGELFF.

The chain couples TRBV6-2 or TRBV6-3 to TRBJ2-1, with TRBD2 matching 8 bases. The germline gives CDR1 MNHEY, CDR2 SVGEGT. The length of the CDR3 is 17 residues. Trimming at V came to 1 base and at J to 4 bases, leaving 9 bases not matched to a gene. CDR3 region: CASSYWETSGLYNEQFF. DNA for the CDR3: TGTGCCAGCAGTTACTGGGAAACTAGCGGACTTTACAATGAGCAGTTCTTC.

V and J are TRBV6-1 and TRBJ2-3; the D is unclear. This CDR3 region has 14 residues. Germline V CDR1 and CDR2: MNHNS, SASEGT. V was cut by 3 bases and J by 1 base, with 8 bases left in between. CDR3 nucleotide sequence: TGTGCCAGCAGTGACAGACTTCGCACAGATACGCAGTATTTT. Protein product: CASSDRLRTDTQYF.

This chain uses TRBV4-3 with TRBJ2-4, with TRBD2 matching 8 bases. The J call is doubtful: the DNA matches TRBJ2-7 better. Germline CDR1 is LGHNA and CDR2 is YSLEER. The CDR3 runs to 15 residues. The CDR3 DNA sequence: TGCGCCAGCAGCCAAGACGGGACTAGATCCTACGAGCAGTACTTC. It specifies CASSQDGTRSYEQYF.

The chain has TRBV12-3 or TRBV12-4 and TRBJ1-2; TRBD1 matches 10 bases. The V segment lost 1 base and the J segment 0 bases; nucleotides outside the gene matches: 5. The length of the CDR3 is 17 residues. The CDR3 sequence: CASSLVGQGPSNYGYTF. The CDR3 nucleotides are TGTGCCAGCAGTTTAGTGGGACAGGGGCCCTCTAACTATGGCTACACCTTC.

The chain is built from TRBV5-1 and TRBJ2-2; the D is unclear. Germline CDR1 reads SGHRS; CDR2 reads YFSETQ. The CDR3 consists of 15 residues. Trimming removed 1 base at V and 1 base at J, with 8 bases between. CDR3 residues: CASSLWSGNTGELFF. The CDR3 nucleotides are TGCGCCAGCAGCTTGTGGTCAGGGAACACCGGGGAGCTGTTTTTT. Variable domain in full (rest from reference TRBV5-1 and TRBJ2-2): KAGVTQTPRYLIKTRGQQVTLSCSPISGHRSVSWYQQTPGQGLQFLFEYFSETQRNKGNFPGRFSGRQFSNSRSEMNVSTLELGDSALYLCASSLWSGNTGELFFGEGSRLTVL.